Below, 2 T cell receptor beta chains from the same sample are listed, as sequenced in a study of early T cells in non-severe SARS-CoV-2 infection. TCRdb re-called the 5' RACE reads through MiXCR, storing one row per CDR3 protein. The data show around 81,000 distinct CDR3 sequences, 14% to 15% seen once. Specimen: whole blood. All receptors derive from an adult who was a healthcare worker with PCR-confirmed SARS-CoV-2 infection or an uninfected control (not recorded which).

This clonotype was seen repeatedly, ten times or more. The chain joins TRBV5-1 to TRBJ2-7; TRBD1 aligns across 7 bases. This CDR3 has 14 amino acids. Germline CDR1 reads SGHRS; CDR2 reads YFSETQ. Trimming at V came to 2 bases and at J to 3 bases, leaving 5 bases not matched to a gene. For the CDR3, the DNA is TGCGCCAGCAGCTTAGGACAGGACCACTACGAGCAGTACTTC. It translates to CASSLGQDHYEQYF.

This clonotype was counted at least ten times. The V gene is TRBV20-1, the J gene TRBJ2-5; maybe TRBD2 (6 bases). Per germline, CDR1 DFQATT and CDR2 SNEGSKA (reference sequence). The CDR3 runs 13 residues. V was clipped by 5 bases and J by 3 bases, with 13 bases between them. The CDR3 nucleotides read TGCAGTGCTGCGTCGACGGGGGAAGAGACCCAGTACTTC. This sequence encodes CSAASTGEETQYF.